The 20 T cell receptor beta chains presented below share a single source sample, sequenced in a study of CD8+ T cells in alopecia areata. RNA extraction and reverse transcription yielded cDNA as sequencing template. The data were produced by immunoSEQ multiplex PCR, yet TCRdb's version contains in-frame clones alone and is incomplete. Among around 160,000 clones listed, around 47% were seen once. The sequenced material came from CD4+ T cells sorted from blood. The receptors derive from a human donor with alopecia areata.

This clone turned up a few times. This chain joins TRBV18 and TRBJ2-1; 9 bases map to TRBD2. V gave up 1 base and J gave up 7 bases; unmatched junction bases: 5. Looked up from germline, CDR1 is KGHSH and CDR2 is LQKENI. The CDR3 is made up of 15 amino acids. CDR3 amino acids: CASSPLAGVSNEQFF. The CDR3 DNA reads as TGTGCCAGCTCACCACTAGCGGGAGTGTCGAATGAGCAGTTCTTC. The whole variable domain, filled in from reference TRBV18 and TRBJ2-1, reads NAGVMQNPRHLVRRRGQEARLRCSPMKGHSHVYWYRQLPEEGLKFMVYLQKENIIDESGMPKERFSAEFPKEGPSILRIQQVVRGDSAAYFCASSPLAGVSNEQFFGPGTRLTVL.

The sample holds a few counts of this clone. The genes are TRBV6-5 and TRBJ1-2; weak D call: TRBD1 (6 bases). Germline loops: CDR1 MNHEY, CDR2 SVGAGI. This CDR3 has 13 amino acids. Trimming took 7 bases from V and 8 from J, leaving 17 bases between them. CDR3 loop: CASTNRGAGGYTF. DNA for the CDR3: TGTGCCAGCACCAACCGGGGGGCGGGAGGCTACACCTTC.

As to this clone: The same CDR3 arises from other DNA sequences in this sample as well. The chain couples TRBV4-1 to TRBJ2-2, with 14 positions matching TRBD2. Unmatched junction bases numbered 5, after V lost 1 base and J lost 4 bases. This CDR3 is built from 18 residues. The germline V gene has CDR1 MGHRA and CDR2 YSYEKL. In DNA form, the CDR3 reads TGCGCCAGCAGCCAAGGGGGACTAGCGGGAGTCGGCACCGGGGAGCTGTTTTTT. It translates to CASSQGGLAGVGTGELFF.

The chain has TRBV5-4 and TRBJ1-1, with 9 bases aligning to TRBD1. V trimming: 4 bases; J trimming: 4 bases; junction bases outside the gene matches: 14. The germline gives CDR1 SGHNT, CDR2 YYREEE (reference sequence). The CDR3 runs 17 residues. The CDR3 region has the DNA TGTGCCAGCAGCCCTGCCGGGACAGGGATGATGGGCACTGAAGCTTTCTTT. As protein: CASSPAGTGMMGTEAFF.

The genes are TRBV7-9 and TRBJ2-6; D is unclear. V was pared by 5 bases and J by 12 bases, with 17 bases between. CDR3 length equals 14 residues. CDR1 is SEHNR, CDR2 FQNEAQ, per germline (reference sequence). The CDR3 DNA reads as TGTGCCAGCAGCGAAAGGACGGTCTCCCGCGTCCTGACTTTC. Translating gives CASSERTVSRVLTF.

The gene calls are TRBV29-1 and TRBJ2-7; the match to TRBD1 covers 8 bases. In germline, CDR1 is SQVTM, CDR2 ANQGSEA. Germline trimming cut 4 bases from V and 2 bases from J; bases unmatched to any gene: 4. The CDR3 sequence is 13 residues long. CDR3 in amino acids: CSVVGTGAYEQYF. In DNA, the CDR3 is TGCAGCGTTGTTGGGACAGGTGCCTACGAGCAGTACTTC.

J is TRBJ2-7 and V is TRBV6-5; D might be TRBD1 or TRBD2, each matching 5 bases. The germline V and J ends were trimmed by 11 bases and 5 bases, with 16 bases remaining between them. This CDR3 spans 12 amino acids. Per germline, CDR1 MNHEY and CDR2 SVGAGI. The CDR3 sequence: CAVEGNRDEQYF. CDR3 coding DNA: TGTGCCGTCGAGGGGAATCGCGACGAGCAGTACTTC.

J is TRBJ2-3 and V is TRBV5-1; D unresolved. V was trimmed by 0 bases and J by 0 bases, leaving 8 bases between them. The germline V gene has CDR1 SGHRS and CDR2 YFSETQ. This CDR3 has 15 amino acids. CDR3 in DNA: TGCGCCAGCAGCTTGGCCCGAGCTAGCACAGATACGCAGTATTTT. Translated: CASSLARASTDTQYF.

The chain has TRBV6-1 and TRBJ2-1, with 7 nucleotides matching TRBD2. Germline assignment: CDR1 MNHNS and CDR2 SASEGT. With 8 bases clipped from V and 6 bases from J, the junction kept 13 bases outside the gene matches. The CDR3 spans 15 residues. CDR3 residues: CASSYRLAVINEQFF. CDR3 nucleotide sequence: TGTGCCAGCTCTTATAGGCTAGCGGTAATCAATGAGCAGTTCTTC.

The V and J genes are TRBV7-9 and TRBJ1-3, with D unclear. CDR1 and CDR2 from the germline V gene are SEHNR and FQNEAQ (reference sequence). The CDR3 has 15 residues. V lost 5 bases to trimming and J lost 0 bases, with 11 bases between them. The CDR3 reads CASSSDGYSGNTIYF. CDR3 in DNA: TGTGCCAGCAGCAGTGACGGGTACTCTGGAAACACCATATATTTT.

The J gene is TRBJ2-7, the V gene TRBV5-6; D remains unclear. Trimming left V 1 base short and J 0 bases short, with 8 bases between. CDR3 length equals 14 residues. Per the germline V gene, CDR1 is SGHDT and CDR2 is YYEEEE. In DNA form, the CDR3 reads TGTGCCAGCAGCTTGCAGGTCGTCTCCTACGAGCAGTACTTC. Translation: CASSLQVVSYEQYF. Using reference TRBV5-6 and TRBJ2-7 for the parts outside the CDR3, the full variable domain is DAGVTQSPTHLIKTRGQQVTLRCSPKSGHDTVSWYQQALGQGPQFIFQYYEEEERQRGNFPDRFSGHQFPNYSSELNVNALLLGDSALYLCASSLQVVSYEQYFGPGTRLTVT.

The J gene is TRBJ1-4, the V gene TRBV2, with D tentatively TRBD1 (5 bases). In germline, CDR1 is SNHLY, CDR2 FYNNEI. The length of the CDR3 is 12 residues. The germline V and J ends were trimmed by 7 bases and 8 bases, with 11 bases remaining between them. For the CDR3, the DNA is TGTGCCAGCACAGGGATGGCCGAAAAACTGTTTTTT. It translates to CASTGMAEKLFF. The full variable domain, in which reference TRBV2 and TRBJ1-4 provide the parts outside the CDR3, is EPEVTQTPSHQVTQMGQEVILRCVPISNHLYFYWYRQILGQKVEFLVSFYNNEISEKSEIFDDQFSVERPDGSNFTLKIRSTKLEDSAMYFCASTGMAEKLFFGSGTQLSVL.

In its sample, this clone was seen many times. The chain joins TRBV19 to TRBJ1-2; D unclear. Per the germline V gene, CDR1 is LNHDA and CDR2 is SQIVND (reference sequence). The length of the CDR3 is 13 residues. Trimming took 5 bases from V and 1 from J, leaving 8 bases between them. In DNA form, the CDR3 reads TGTGCCAGTAGTCTCTATGGTAACTATGGCTACACCTTC. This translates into CASSLYGNYGYTF.

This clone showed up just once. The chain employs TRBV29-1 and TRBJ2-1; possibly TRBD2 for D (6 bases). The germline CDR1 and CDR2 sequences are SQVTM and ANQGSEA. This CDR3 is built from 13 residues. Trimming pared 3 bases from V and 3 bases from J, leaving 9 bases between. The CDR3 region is CSVERDVYNEQFF. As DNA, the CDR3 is TGCAGCGTTGAGCGGGACGTCTACAATGAGCAGTTCTTC.

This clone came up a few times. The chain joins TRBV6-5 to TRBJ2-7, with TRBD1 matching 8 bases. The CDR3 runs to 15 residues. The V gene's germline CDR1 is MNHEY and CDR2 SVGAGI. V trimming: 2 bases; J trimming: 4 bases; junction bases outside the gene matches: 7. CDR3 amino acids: CASSYGGQGRYEQYF. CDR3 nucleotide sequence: TGTGCCAGCAGTTACGGAGGACAGGGCCGGTACGAGCAGTACTTC.

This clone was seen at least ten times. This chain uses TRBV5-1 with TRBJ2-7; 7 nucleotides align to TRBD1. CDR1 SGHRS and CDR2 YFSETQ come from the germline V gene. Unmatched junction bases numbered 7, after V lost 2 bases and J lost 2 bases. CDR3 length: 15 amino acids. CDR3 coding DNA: TGCGCCAGCAGCTTTGACAGGGAATCCCCCTACGAGCAGTACTTC. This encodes CASSFDRESPYEQYF. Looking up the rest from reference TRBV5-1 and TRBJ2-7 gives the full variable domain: KAGVTQTPRYLIKTRGQQVTLSCSPISGHRSVSWYQQTPGQGLQFLFEYFSETQRNKGNFPGRFSGRQFSNSRSEMNVSTLELGDSALYLCASSFDRESPYEQYFGPGTRLTVT.

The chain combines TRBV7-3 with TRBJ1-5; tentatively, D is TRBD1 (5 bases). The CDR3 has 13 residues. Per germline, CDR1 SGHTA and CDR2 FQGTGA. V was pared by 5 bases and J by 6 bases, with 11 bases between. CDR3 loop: CASSRDPSQPQHF. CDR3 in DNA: TGTGCCAGCAGCCGGGACCCGAGTCAGCCCCAGCATTTT.

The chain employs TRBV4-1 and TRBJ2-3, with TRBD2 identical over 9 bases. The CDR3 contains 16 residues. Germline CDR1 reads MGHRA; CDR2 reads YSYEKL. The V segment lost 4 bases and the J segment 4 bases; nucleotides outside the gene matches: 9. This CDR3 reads CASSLLAGALADTQYF. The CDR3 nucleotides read TGCGCCAGCAGCCTGTTAGCGGGAGCGCTGGCAGATACGCAGTATTTT.

The CDR3 loop is CASSPDSTYNEQFF. Written as DNA, the CDR3 is TGCGCCAGCAGCCCGGACTCCACCTACAATGAGCAGTTCTTC. The J gene is TRBJ2-1, the V gene TRBV5-1; D may be TRBD2 (5 bases). Germline V gene lookup returns CDR1 SGHRS and CDR2 YFSETQ. This CDR3 has 14 residues. Trimming left V 4 bases short and J 2 bases short, with 10 bases between.

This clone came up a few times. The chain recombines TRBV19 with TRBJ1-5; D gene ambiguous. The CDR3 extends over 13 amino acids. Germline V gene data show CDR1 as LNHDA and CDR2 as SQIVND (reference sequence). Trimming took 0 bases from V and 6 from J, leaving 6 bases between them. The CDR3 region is CASSIDLVQPQHF. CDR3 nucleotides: TGTGCCAGTAGTATAGATCTTGTTCAGCCCCAGCATTTT.